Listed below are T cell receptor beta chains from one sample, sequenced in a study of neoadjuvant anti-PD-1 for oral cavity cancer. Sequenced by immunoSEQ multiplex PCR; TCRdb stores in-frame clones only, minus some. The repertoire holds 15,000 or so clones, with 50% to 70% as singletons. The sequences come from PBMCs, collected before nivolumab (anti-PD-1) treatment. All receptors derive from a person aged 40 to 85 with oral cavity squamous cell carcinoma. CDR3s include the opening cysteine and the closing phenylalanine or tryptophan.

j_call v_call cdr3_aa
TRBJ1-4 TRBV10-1 CASSPGQGSEKLFF
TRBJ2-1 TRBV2 CASSEAPPSTSGRPFF
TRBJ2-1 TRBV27 CASSLRFPGLAGVEQFF
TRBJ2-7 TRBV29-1 CSVGTSGNYEQYF
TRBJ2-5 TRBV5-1 CASSFVAEETQYF
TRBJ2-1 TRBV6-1 CAILHLINNEQFF
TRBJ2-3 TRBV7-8 CASSATSDGTQYF
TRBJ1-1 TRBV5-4 CASSLGGVNTEAFF
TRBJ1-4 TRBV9 CASSATAGGATNEKLFF
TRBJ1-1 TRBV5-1 CASSSRGGLNTEAFF
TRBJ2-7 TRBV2 CATKRKDGQYF
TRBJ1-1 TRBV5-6 CASSRQGNTEAFF
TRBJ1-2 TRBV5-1 CASSREGAGYGYTF
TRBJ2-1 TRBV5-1 CASSFWDFPEYNEQFF
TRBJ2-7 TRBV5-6 CASSDGYSYEQYF
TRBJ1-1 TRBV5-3 CARSFVREAFF
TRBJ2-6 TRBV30 CAYVPNKGRKGSGANVLTF
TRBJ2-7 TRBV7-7 CASSLEGHYEQYF
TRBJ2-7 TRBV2 CASSDFGWVPNYEQYF
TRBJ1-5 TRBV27 CASIPTGAALAQPQHF
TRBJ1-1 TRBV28 CASTLLGTIEAFF
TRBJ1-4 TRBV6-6 CASTTGPRAKLFF
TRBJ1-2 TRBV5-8 CASSFGEGRYGYTF
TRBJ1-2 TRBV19 CASSMPHLYSLNYGYTF
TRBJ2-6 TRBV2 CASNRAGQVSGANVLTF
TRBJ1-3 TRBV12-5 CASGRDRYYGNTIYF
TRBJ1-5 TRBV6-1 CASSAATGTGVQPQHF
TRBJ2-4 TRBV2 CASIPREAKNIQYF
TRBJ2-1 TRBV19 CASKVVAGKNEQFF
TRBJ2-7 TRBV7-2 CASSLGGGGTYEQYF
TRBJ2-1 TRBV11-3 CASSLEQKPYNEQFF
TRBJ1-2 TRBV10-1 CASSDGDGRRTF
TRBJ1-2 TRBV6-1 CASSETELNYGYTF
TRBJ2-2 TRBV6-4 CASSEADTGELFF
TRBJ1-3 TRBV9 CASSVEGMGGNTIYF
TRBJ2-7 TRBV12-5 CASGLVAGRYYEQYF
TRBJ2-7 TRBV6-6 CASSYRPEEQYF
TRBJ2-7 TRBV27 CASSLAGGVYEQYF